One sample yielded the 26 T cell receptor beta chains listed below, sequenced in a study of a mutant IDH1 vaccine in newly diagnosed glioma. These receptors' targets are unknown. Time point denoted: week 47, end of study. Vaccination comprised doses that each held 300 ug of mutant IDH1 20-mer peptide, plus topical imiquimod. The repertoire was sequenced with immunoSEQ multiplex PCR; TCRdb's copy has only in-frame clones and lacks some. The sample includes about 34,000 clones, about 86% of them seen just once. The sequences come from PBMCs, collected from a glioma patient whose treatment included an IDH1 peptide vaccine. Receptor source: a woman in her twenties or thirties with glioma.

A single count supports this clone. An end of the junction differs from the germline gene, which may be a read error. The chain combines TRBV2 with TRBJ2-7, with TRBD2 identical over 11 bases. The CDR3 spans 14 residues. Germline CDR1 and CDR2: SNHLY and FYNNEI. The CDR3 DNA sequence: TGTGCCAGCCACCTTACTAGCGGGGGAGCTTCGGATTTCTTC. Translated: CASHLTSGGASDFF.

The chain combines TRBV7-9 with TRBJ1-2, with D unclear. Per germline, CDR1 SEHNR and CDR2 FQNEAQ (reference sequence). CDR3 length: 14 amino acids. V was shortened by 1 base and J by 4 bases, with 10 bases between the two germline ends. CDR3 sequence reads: CASSLGQEGYGYTF. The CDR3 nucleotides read TGTGCCAGCAGCTTAGGTCAGGAGGGCTATGGCTACACCTTC. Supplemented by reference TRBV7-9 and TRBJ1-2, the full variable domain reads DTGVSQNPRHKITKRGQNVTFRCDPISEHNRLYWYRQTLGQGPEFLTYFQNEAQLEKSRLLSDRFSAERPKGSFSTLEIQRTEQGDSAMYLCASSLGQEGYGYTFGSGTRLTVV.

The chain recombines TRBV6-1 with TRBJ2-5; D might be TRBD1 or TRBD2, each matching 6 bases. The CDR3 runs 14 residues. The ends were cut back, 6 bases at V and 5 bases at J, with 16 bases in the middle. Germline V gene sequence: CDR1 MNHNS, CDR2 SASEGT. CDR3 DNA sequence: TGTGCCAGCAGCCCCGGCCAGGGGAGGGAGACCCAGTACTTC. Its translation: CASSPGQGRETQYF.

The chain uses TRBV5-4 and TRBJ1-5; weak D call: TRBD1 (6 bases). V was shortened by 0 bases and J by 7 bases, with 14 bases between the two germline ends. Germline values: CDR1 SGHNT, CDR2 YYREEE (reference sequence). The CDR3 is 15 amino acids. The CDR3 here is CASSLVGGLGQPQHF. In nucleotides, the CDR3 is TGTGCCAGCAGCTTGGTCGGGGGGCTTGGGCAGCCCCAGCATTTT.

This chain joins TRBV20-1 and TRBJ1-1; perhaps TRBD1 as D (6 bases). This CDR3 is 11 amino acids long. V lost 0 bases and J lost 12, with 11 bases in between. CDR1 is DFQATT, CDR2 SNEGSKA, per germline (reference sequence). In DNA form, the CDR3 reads TGCAGTGCTAGAGATTCGACAGGTCCTTTCTTT. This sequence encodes CSARDSTGPFF.

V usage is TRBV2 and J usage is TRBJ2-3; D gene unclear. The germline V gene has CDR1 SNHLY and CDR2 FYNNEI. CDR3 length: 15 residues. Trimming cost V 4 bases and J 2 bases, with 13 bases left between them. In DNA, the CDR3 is TGTGCCAGCAGTGTGTCAGCGCAGACCACAGATACGCAGTATTTT. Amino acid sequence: CASSVSAQTTDTQYF.

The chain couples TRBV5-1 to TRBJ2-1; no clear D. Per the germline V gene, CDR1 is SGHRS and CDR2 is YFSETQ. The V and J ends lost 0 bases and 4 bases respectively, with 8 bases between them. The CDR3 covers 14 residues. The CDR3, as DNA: TGCGCCAGCAGCTTGGCGCCGTCATACAATGAGCAGTTCTTC. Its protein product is CASSLAPSYNEQFF.

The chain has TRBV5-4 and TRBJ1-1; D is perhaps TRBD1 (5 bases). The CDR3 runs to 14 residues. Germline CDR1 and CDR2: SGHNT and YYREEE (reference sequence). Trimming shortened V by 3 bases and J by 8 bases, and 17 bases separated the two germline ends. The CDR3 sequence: CASSSDLLKGEAFF. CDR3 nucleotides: TGTGCCAGCAGCTCAGACCTTTTGAAGGGGGAAGCTTTCTTT.

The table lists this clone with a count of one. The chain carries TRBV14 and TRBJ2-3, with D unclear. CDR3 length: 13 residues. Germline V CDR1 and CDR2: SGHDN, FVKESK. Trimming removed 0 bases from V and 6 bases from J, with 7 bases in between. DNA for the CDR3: TGTGCCAGCAGCCAAGATCTGGCGGATACGCAGTATTTT. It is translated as CASSQDLADTQYF.

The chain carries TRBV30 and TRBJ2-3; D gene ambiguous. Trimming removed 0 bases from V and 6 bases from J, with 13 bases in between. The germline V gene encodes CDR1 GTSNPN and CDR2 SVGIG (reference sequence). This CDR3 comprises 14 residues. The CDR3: CAWSVTNLGDTQYF. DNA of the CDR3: TGTGCCTGGAGTGTAACTAACTTAGGGGATACGCAGTATTTT.

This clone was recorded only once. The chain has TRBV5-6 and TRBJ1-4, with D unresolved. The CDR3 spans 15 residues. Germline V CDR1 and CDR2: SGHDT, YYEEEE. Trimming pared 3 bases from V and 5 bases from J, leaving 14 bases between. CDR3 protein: CASSSGNRLNEKLFF. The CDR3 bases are TGTGCCAGCAGCTCGGGGAACAGACTCAATGAAAAACTGTTTTTT.

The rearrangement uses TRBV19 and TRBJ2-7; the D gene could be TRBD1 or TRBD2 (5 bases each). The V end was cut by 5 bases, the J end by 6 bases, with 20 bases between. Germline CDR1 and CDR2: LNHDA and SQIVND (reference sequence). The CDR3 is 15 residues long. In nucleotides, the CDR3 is TGTGCCAGTAGTGTCGGGACCCTCGGGGAATTCGAGCAGTACTTC. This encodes CASSVGTLGEFEQYF.

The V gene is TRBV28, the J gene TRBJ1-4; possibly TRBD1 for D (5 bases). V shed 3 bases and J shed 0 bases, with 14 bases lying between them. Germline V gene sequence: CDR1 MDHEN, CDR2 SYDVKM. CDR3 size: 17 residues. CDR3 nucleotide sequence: TGTGCCAGCAGTTTGGGATCCAGGGCTACAACTAATGAAAAACTGTTTTTT. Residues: CASSLGSRATTNEKLFF.

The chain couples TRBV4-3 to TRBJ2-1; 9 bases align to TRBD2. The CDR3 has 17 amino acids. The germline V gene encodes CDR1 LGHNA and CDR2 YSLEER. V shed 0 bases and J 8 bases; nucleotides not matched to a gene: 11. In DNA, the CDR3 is TGCGCCAGCAGCCAAGATCTCCTGGCGGGGGGGCTCTATGAGCAGTTCTTC. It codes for CASSQDLLAGGLYEQFF.

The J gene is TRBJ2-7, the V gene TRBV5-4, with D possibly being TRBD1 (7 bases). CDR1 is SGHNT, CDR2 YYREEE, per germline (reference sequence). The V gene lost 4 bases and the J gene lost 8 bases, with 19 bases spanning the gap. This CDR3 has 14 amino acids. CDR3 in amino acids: CASSRRGPINQQYF. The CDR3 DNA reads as TGTGCCAGCAGCCGGAGGGGGCCAATAAACCAGCAGTACTTC.

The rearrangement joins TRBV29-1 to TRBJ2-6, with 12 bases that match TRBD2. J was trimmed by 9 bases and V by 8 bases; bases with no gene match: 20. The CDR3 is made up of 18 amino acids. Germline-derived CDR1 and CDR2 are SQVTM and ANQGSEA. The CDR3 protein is CSNTSGGPSLKRGNVLTF. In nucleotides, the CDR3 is TGCAGCAACACTAGCGGGGGGCCAAGCCTAAAAAGGGGCAACGTCCTGACTTTC.

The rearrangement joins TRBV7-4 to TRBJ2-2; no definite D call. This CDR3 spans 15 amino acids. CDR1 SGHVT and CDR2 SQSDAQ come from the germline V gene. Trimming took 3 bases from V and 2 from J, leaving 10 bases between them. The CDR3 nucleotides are TGTGCCAGCAGCTTGGGCGATTTAAACACCGGGGAGCTGTTTTTT. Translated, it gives CASSLGDLNTGELFF.

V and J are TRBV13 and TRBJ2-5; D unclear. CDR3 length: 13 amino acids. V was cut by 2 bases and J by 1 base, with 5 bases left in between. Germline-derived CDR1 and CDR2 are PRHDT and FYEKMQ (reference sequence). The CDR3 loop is CASSLQAQETQYF. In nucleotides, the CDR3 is TGTGCCAGCAGCTTACAGGCCCAAGAGACCCAGTACTTC.

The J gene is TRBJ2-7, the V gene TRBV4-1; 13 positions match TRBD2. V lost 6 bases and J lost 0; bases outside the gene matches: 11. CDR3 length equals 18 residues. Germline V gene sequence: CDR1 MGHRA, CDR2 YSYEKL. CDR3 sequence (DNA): TGCGCCAGCAGTCTTTGGACTAGCGGGGGCGAAAGCTCCTACGAGCAGTACTTC. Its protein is CASSLWTSGGESSYEQYF.

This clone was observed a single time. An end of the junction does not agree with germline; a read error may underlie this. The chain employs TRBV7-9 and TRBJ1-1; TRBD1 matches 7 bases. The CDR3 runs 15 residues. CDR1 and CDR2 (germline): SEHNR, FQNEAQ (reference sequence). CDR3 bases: TGTGCCAGCAGCCTAGCTGGAGGGGGCGGGACTGAAGCTTTCTTT. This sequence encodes CASSLAGGGGTEAFF. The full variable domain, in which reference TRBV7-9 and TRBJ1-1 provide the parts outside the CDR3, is DTGVSQNPRHKITKRGQNVTFRCDPISEHNRLYWYRQTLGQGPEFLTYFQNEAQLEKSRLLSDRFSAERPKGSFSTLEIQRTEQGDSAMYLCASSLAGGGGTEAFFGQGTRLTVV.

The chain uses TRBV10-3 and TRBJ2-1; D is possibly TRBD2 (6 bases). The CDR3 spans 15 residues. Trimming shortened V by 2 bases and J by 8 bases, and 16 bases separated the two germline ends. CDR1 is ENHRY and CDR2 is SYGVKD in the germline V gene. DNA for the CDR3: TGTGCCATCAGTGAGGGAACTAGCCGGTGGGATGAGCAGTTCTTC. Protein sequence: CAISEGTSRWDEQFF.

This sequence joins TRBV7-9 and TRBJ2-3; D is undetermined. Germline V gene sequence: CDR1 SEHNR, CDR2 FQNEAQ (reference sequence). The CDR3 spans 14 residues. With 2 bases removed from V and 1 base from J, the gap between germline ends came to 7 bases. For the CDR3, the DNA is TGTGCCAGCAGCTTAAACTATCGCACAGATACGCAGTATTTT. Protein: CASSLNYRTDTQYF.

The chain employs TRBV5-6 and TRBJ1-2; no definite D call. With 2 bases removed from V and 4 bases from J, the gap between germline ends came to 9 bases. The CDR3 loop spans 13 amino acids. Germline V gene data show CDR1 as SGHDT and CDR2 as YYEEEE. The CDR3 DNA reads TGTGCCAGCAGCTTTGGCATGCCCTATGGCTACACCTTC. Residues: CASSFGMPYGYTF.

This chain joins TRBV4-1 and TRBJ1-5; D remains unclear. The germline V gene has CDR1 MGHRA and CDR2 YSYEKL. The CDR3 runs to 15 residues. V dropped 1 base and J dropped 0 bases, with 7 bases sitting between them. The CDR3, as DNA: TGCGCCAGCAGCCAAGTGGTCTTTAGCAATCAGCCCCAGCATTTT. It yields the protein CASSQVVFSNQPQHF.

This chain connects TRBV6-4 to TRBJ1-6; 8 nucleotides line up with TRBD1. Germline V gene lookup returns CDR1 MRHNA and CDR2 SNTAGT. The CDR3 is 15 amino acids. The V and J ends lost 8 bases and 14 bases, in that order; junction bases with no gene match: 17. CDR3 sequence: CASQPGQGLIVALHF. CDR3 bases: TGTGCCAGCCAACCCGGACAGGGTCTAATTGTGGCCCTCCACTTT.

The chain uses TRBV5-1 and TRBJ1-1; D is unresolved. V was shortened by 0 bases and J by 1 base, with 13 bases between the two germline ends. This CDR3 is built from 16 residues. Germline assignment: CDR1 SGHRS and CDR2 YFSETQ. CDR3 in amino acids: CASSLALRRENTEAFF. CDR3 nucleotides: TGCGCCAGCAGCTTGGCCTTGCGACGGGAGAACACTGAAGCTTTCTTT.